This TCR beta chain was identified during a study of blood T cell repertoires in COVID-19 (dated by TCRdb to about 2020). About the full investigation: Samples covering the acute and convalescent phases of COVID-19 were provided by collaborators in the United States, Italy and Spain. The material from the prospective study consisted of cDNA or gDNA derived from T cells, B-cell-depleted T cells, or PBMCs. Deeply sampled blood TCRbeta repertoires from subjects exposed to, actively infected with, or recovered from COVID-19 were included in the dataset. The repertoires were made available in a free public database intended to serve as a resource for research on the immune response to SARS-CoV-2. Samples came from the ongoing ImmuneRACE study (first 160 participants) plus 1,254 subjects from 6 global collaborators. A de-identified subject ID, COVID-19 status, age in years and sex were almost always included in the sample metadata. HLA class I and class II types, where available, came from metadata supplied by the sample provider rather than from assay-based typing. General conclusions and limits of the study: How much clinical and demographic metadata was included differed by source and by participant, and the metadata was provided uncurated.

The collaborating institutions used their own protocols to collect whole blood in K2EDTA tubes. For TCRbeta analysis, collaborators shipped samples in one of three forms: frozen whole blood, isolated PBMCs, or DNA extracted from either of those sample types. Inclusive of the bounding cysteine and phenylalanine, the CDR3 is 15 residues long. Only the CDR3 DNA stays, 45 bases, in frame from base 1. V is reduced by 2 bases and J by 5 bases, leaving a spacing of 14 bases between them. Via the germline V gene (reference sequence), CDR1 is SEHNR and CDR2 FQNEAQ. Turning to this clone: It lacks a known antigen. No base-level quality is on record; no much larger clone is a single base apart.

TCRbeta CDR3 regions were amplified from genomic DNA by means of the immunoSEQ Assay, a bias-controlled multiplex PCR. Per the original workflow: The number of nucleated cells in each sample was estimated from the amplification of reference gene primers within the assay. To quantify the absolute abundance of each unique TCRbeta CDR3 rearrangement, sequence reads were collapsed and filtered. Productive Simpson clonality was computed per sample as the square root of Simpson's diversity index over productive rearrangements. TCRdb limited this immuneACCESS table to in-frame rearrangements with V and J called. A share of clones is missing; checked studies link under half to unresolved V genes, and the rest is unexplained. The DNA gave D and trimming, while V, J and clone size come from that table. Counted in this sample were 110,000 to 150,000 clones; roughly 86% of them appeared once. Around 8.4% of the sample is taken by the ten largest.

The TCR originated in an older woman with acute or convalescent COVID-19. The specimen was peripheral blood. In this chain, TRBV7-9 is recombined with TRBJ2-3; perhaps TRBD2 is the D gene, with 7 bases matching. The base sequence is TGTGCCAGCAGCTTAAGAGGGGGGGTACAAGATACGCAGTATTTT. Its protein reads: CASSLRGGVQDTQYF.